This entry lists 26 T cell receptor beta chains sequenced from one sample in a study of identical twins. TCRdb processed the 5' RACE reads anew with MiXCR; each CDR3 protein has one entry. The sample carries 470,000 or so distinct CDR3 sequences, approximately 24% recorded once. These data are also associated with another study on T cells expressing NK-cell markers.

The sequenced sample was CD4+ T cells sorted from blood. The receptors come from a young woman in good health.

This clonotype was detected only a few times. Here the CDR3 DNA reads TGCGCCAGCAGCTTGGCCCCGCCGAACACTGAAGCTTTCTTT. Translation gives CASSLAPPNTEAFF. The chain links TRBV5-1 to TRBJ1-1; D is unresolved. CDR3 length: 14 amino acids. Germline CDR1 is SGHRS and CDR2 is YFSETQ. V dropped 0 bases and J dropped 1 base, with 7 bases sitting between them.

This clonotype came up a few times. This rearrangement joins TRBV20-1 to TRBJ1-6; D is uncertain. From germline, CDR1 is DFQATT and CDR2 SNEGSKA (reference sequence). V lost 3 bases and J 6 bases, leaving 9 bases between the germline ends. The CDR3 runs to 13 residues. The CDR3 nucleotides are TGCAGTGCTAGGCCGGGAACTAATTCACCCCTCCACTTT. Protein: CSARPGTNSPLHF.

This clonotype was picked up a small number of times. In DNA, the CDR3 is TGTGCCAGCAGCTCCAAGCGGGAGGAGACACGCGAGCAGTTCTTC. It yields the protein CASSSKREETREQFF. The V gene is TRBV5-4, the J gene TRBJ2-1; 9 nucleotides align to TRBD2. The CDR3 runs to 15 residues. J lost 10 bases, V lost 3 bases, and 11 bases had no gene match. Looked up from germline, CDR1 is SGHNT and CDR2 is YYREEE (reference sequence).

This clonotype appeared a few times. This chain connects TRBV20-1 to TRBJ2-3; unclear D gene. The CDR3 has 13 amino acids. Germline values: CDR1 DFQATT, CDR2 SNEGSKA (reference sequence). The V end lost 6 bases, the J end lost 0 bases, and 10 bases lay between the germline ends. Written as DNA, the CDR3 is TGCAGTGCGCTGCAGCCTAGCACAGATACGCAGTATTTT. It specifies CSALQPSTDTQYF.

This clonotype appeared a few times. The rearrangement links TRBV12-3 or TRBV12-4 to TRBJ2-6; the D gene is possibly TRBD1 (6 bases). Between the trimmed V and J ends, which lost 4 bases and 2 bases, there was a span of 9 bases. This CDR3 spans 15 amino acids. The CDR3 region has the DNA TGTGCCAGCAGTTACAGGGTACCTGGGGCCAACGTCCTGACTTTC. This sequence encodes CASSYRVPGANVLTF.

In its sample, this clonotype was seen many times. The V call is TRBV12-3 or TRBV12-4, the J call TRBJ1-5; D is possibly TRBD1 (5 bases). This CDR3 contains 14 residues. V was pared by 5 bases and J by 5 bases, with 13 bases between. The CDR3 here is CASSPEGDDQPQHF. The CDR3 region has the DNA TGTGCCAGCAGTCCCGAAGGGGATGATCAGCCCCAGCATTTT.

This rearrangement joins TRBV5-1 to TRBJ2-1; TRBD2 aligns across 8 bases. The CDR3 is 15 amino acids. V was pared by 5 bases and J by 0 bases, with 4 bases of the junction left unmatched. Germline V CDR1 and CDR2: SGHRS, YFSETQ. The CDR3 sequence is CASRLAGYSYNEQFF. The CDR3 DNA follows: TGCGCCAGCAGGTTAGCGGGGTACTCCTACAATGAGCAGTTCTTC.

The V gene is TRBV30, the J gene TRBJ2-7; D is unclear. Germline V gives CDR1 GTSNPN, CDR2 SVGIG (reference sequence). The CDR3 totals 12 residues. V was clipped by 3 bases and J by 3 bases, with 9 bases between them. CDR3 nucleotides: TGTGCCTGGAGCGTCTCTAACTACGAGCAGTACTTC. Amino acids: CAWSVSNYEQYF.

V gene TRBV5-1 combines with J gene TRBJ2-4, with D perhaps matching TRBD1 (6 bases). The ends were cut back, 4 bases at V and 7 bases at J, with 21 bases in the middle. The CDR3 contains 16 residues. The germline gives CDR1 SGHRS, CDR2 YFSETQ. The CDR3 DNA reads TGCGCCAGCAGCGCCGGCTCAGGGGCGAAGATGAACATTCAGTACTTC. Amino acid sequence: CASSAGSGAKMNIQYF.

This clonotype appeared a few times. The J gene is TRBJ2-7, the V gene TRBV6-1; 7 positions agree with TRBD1. The CDR3 is 15 amino acids. Trimming at V came to 6 bases and at J to 2 bases, leaving 10 bases not matched to a gene. CDR1 is MNHNS, CDR2 SASEGT, per germline. This chain's CDR3 is CASSRRQGSPYEQYF. CDR3 DNA sequence: TGTGCCAGCAGCCGACGACAGGGAAGTCCCTACGAGCAGTACTTC.

This clonotype was detected only a few times. This sequence joins TRBV18 and TRBJ2-3; D is uncertain. Trimming removed 1 base at V and 2 bases at J, with 4 bases between. Germline CDR1 and CDR2: KGHSH and LQKENI. This CDR3 contains 13 residues. CDR3 loop: CASSPQSTDTQYF. The CDR3 nucleotides are TGTGCCAGCTCACCACAATCCACAGATACGCAGTATTTT.

This clonotype was counted between two and nine times. The V and J genes are TRBV20-1 and TRBJ2-1, with 9 nucleotides matching TRBD1. The CDR3 has 18 amino acids. Germline assignment: CDR1 DFQATT and CDR2 SNEGSKA (reference sequence). This CDR3 is CSTVVDRGSFLGYNEQFF. In DNA form, the CDR3 reads TGCAGCACCGTAGTCGACAGGGGGTCATTTTTAGGCTACAATGAGCAGTTCTTC.

This clonotype was counted a few times. This sequence joins TRBV20-1 and TRBJ2-7; TRBD1 matches at 9 bases. Losses at the gene ends were 5 bases for V and 3 bases for J; bases not matched to a gene: 5. The CDR3 loop spans 13 amino acids. CDR1 is DFQATT, CDR2 SNEGSKA, per germline (reference sequence). DNA of the CDR3: TGCAGTGCTGATGGACAGGGGCGCTACGAGCAGTACTTC. Its protein is CSADGQGRYEQYF.

The rearrangement joins TRBV6-1 to TRBJ2-7; a weak D match, TRBD2 (5 bases). The V gene's germline CDR1 is MNHNS and CDR2 SASEGT. The CDR3 loop spans 12 amino acids. V lost 6 bases and J lost 4, with 10 bases in between. The CDR3 is CASSERRYEQYF. The CDR3 DNA follows: TGTGCCAGCAGCGAGAGGAGGTACGAGCAGTACTTC.

Here the CDR3 DNA reads TGCAGCGTCGATACCGGACAGGGTATCCAAGAGACCCAGTACTTC. This codes for CSVDTGQGIQETQYF. The chain joins TRBV29-1 to TRBJ2-5; 8 bases line up with TRBD1. CDR1 SQVTM and CDR2 ANQGSEA come from the germline V gene. J was trimmed by 1 base and V by 6 bases; bases with no gene match: 10. The CDR3 length is 15 residues.

The chain links TRBV4-3 to TRBJ1-5; 10 nucleotides align to TRBD1. Germline CDR1 LGHNA, CDR2 YSLEER. The CDR3 length is 16 residues. Germline trimming cut 0 bases from V and 6 bases from J; bases unmatched to any gene: 5. CDR3 coding DNA: TGCGCCAGCAGCCAAGATTGGGACAGGGGTGGTCAGCCCCAGCATTTT. It codes for CASSQDWDRGGQPQHF.

This clonotype was found a few times. The V gene is TRBV7-9, the J gene TRBJ2-5; D gene ambiguous. Germline CDR1 and CDR2: SEHNR and FQNEAQ (reference sequence). This CDR3 has 13 amino acids. Trimming pared 5 bases from V and 3 bases from J, leaving 10 bases between. The CDR3 region is CASSPGMEETQYF. In nucleotides, the CDR3 is TGTGCCAGCAGCCCTGGAATGGAAGAGACCCAGTACTTC.

This clonotype has only a few counts. This chain links TRBV5-1 with TRBJ2-3; maybe TRBD1 (6 bases). The CDR3 is made up of 15 amino acids. CDR1 is SGHRS and CDR2 is YFSETQ in the germline V gene. V was trimmed by 4 bases and J by 7 bases, leaving 19 bases between them. In DNA form, the CDR3 reads TGCGCCAGCAGCGCGGCCCCAGGGGCCCTTTATACGCAGTATTTT. It yields the protein CASSAAPGALYTQYF.

This clonotype was recorded a few times. This chain uses TRBV7-2 with TRBJ1-3; D call uncertain. The CDR3 contains 15 residues. Germline assignment: CDR1 SGHTA and CDR2 FQGNSA. Trimming stripped 2 bases from V and 0 bases from J, with 8 bases between. The CDR3 DNA reads TGTGCCAGCAGCTTATGGCGGAGCTCTGGAAACACCATATATTTT. Amino acid sequence: CASSLWRSSGNTIYF.

The chain uses TRBV6-5 and TRBJ2-6, with a weak D call TRBD1 (5 bases). The CDR3 sequence is 15 residues long. The V gene lost 4 bases and the J gene lost 3 bases, with 10 bases spanning the gap. Germline-derived CDR1 and CDR2 are MNHEY and SVGAGI. CDR3 residues: CASSSQGLGANVLTF. As DNA, the CDR3 is TGTGCCAGCAGTTCTCAGGGCCTTGGGGCCAACGTCCTGACTTTC.

This clonotype was found a few times. This chain uses TRBV29-1 with TRBJ2-1; tentatively, D is TRBD1 (6 bases). Germline CDR1 SQVTM, CDR2 ANQGSEA. The CDR3 totals 13 residues. V was clipped by 7 bases and J by 6 bases, with 16 bases between them. The CDR3 DNA follows: TGCAGCGCTGACTCCCTAGGGGGCAATGAGCAGTTCTTC. It yields the protein CSADSLGGNEQFF.

The rearrangement links TRBV2 to TRBJ2-7; unclear D gene. The germline gives CDR1 SNHLY, CDR2 FYNNEI. The CDR3 is made up of 12 amino acids. V lost 4 bases, J lost 0 bases, and 4 bases lay in between. CDR3 in DNA: TGTGCCAGCAGTGGAATCTCCTACGAGCAGTACTTC. Its protein product is CASSGISYEQYF.

This clonotype was seen more than once but under ten times. The chain is built from TRBV20-1 and TRBJ2-1; D is ambiguous. CDR3 length equals 15 residues. Germline assignment: CDR1 DFQATT and CDR2 SNEGSKA (reference sequence). Trimming stripped 0 bases from V and 8 bases from J, with 17 bases between. As DNA, the CDR3 is TGCAGTGCTAGAGACCCCTTGACTGCCGGCGATGAGCAGTTCTTC. Amino acids: CSARDPLTAGDEQFF.

A single count supports this clonotype. V gene TRBV5-1 combines with J gene TRBJ1-2; 7 bases fit TRBD1. Germline assignment: CDR1 SGHRS and CDR2 YFSETQ. The CDR3 has 12 amino acids. V gave up 0 bases and J gave up 7 bases; unmatched junction bases: 0. The CDR3 DNA reads TGCGCCAGCAGCTTGGAGGGGGCTGGCTACACCTTC. Its translation is CASSLEGAGYTF.

V usage is TRBV12-3 or TRBV12-4 and J usage is TRBJ2-3, with D possibly being TRBD2 (5 bases). With 7 bases removed from V and 3 bases from J, the gap between germline ends came to 11 bases. The CDR3 totals 13 residues. This CDR3 is CASTAAGTDTQYF. The DNA of the CDR3 is TGTGCCAGCACGGCGGCGGGTACAGATACGCAGTATTTT.

The chain is built from TRBV3-1 and TRBJ2-2; 10 nucleotides agree with TRBD2. The junction had 2 bases not matched to a gene; V was cut back by 3 bases and J by 7 bases. The CDR3 extends over 14 amino acids. Looked up from germline, CDR1 is LGHDT and CDR2 is YNNKEL (reference sequence). The CDR3 sequence: CASSHRTSGGELFF. The DNA of the CDR3 is TGTGCCAGCAGCCACCGGACTAGCGGCGGGGAGCTGTTTTTT.